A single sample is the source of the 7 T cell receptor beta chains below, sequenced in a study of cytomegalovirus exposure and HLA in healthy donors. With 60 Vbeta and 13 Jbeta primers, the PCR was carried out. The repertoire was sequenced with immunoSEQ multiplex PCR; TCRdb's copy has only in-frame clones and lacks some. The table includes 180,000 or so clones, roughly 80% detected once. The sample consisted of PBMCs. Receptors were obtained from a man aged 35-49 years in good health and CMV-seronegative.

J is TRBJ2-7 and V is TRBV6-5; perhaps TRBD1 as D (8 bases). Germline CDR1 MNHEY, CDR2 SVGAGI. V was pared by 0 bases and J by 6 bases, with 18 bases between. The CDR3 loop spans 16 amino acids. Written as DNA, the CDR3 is TGTGCCAGCAGTTACTCATATTATACAGGGGGGGGCGAGCAGTACTTC. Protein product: CASSYSYYTGGGEQYF.

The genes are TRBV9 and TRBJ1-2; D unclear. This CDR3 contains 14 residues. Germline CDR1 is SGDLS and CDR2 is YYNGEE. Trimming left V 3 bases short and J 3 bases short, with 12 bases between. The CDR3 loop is CASSAMSDYYGYTF. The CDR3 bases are TGTGCCAGCAGCGCCATGAGTGATTACTATGGCTACACCTTC.

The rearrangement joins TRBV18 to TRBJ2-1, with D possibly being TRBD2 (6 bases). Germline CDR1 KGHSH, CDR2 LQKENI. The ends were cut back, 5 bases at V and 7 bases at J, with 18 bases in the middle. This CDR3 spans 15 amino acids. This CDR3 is CASSIKMGEANEQFF. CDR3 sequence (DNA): TGTGCCAGCTCAATAAAAATGGGGGAGGCGAATGAGCAGTTCTTC.

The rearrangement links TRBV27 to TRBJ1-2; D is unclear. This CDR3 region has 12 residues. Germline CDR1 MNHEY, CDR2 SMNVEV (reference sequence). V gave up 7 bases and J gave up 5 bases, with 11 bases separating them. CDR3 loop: CASTSGGYGYTF. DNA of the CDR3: TGTGCCAGCACCTCGGGAGGTTATGGCTACACCTTC.

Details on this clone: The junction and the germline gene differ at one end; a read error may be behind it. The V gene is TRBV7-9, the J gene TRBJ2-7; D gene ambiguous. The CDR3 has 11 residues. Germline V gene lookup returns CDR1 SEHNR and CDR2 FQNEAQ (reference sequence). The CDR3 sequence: CSSSPIYEQYF. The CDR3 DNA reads TGTTCCAGCAGCCCCATCTACGAGCAGTACTTC.

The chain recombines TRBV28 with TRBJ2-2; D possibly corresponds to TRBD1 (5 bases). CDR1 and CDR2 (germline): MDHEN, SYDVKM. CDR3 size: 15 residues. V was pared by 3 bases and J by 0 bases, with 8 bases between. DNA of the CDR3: TGTGCCAGCAGTTTCCAACAGGCGAACACCGGGGAGCTGTTTTTT. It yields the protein CASSFQQANTGELFF.

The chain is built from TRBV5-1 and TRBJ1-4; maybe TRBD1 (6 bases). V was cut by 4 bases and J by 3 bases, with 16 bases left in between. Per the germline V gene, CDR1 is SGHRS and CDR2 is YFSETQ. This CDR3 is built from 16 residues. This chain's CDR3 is CASSADAGAPNEKLFF. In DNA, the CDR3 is TGCGCCAGCAGCGCAGACGCGGGGGCGCCTAATGAAAAACTGTTTTTT.